This TCR beta chain was captured by sequencing in a study of graft-versus-host responses after intestinal transplantation. Study-level information: Anti-thymocyte globulin was used for induction in all recipients, who then took tacrolimus and steroids for approximately 3 years. Study-wide findings and caveats: Some patients had graft-donor T cell macrochimerism. In their allografts, the ratios of graft-versus-host to host-versus-graft T cell clones were high. Recipient marrow showed GvH clones, some seen first in ileum or blood. GvH clone levels peaked in circulation, and this peak was associated with early post-transplant HvG declines.

Measured with immunoSEQ multiplex PCR; TCRdb has only the in-frame clones, and not every one. Of about 77,000 clones listed, approximately 92% are singletons. A word on this clone: Its antigen is not identified.

V shed 1 base, J shed 7 bases, and the junction held 6 bases outside the gene matches. The germline CDR1 and CDR2 sequences are MNHNS and SASEGT. This CDR3 has 16 residues. V and J are TRBV6-1 and TRBJ2-1; 11 bases fit TRBD2. The clonotype was recovered from a human patient who received an intestinal transplant, so some T cells may come from the graft donor. The sequencing used PBMCs, collected 98 days after intestinal transplantation. The chain's CDR3 is CASSEGLAGRLNEQFF. The CDR3 DNA reads as TGTGCCAGCAGTGAAGGACTAGCGGGAAGATTAAATGAGCAGTTCTTC.